Listed below are T cell receptor beta chains from one sample, sequenced in a study of CD8 T cells in Susac syndrome. TCRdb re-called the immunoSEQ multiplex PCR reads through MiXCR, storing one row per CDR3 protein. The table shows approximately 110,000 distinct CDR3 sequences, with approximately 95% occurring only once. Sequencing used CD8+ T cells from PBMCs. These receptors were taken from a human donor with multiple sclerosis. Each CDR3 is given with its conserved first and last residue. Fields, in order: clone size, J gene, D gene, V gene, CDR3 DNA, CDR3 protein. The D gene is left open where the match is weak. For some rows the clone size is stated as once, few or many, or as a class when expanded; others skip it.

abundance: NA
j_gene: TRBJ2-1
d_gene: TRBD2
v_gene: TRBV5-3
CDR3nt: TGTGCCAGAAGCTTTCTAGCGGGAGTTGGTAATGAGCAGTTCTTC
CDR3aa: CARSFLAGVGNEQFF

abundance: NA
j_gene: TRBJ2-3
d_gene: NA
v_gene: TRBV30
CDR3nt: TGTGCCTGGAGAGACAGGGGCGGGAGGGAAAGCACAGATACGCAGTATTTT
CDR3aa: CAWRDRGGRESTDTQYF

abundance: once
j_gene: TRBJ2-1
d_gene: NA
v_gene: TRBV9
CDR3nt: TGTGCCAGCAGCGTAGGCTTCGGTGAGCAGTTCTTC
CDR3aa: CASSVGFGEQFF

abundance: NA
j_gene: TRBJ2-7
d_gene: TRBD2
v_gene: TRBV7-6
CDR3nt: TGTGCCAGCAGCTTCATAGCGGGGGGCCAATACGAGCAGTACTTC
CDR3aa: CASSFIAGGQYEQYF

abundance: once
j_gene: TRBJ2-7
d_gene: NA
v_gene: TRBV5-1
CDR3nt: TGCGCCAGCAGCGGCCTGGGCGAGCAGTACTTC
CDR3aa: CASSGLGEQYF

abundance: NA
j_gene: TRBJ2-6
d_gene: NA
v_gene: TRBV12-3/TRBV12-4
CDR3nt: TGTGCCAGCAGTTTGGGGGCCAACGTCCTGACTTTC
CDR3aa: CASSLGANVLTF

abundance: NA
j_gene: TRBJ2-7
d_gene: NA
v_gene: TRBV7-9
CDR3nt: TGTGCCAGCAGCTTAAAAGAATTCGAGCAGTACTTC
CDR3aa: CASSLKEFEQYF

abundance: NA
j_gene: TRBJ1-1
d_gene: TRBD1
v_gene: TRBV27
CDR3nt: TGTGCCAGCAGTTCCCACGGACAGGGTGAAGCTTTCTTT
CDR3aa: CASSSHGQGEAFF

abundance: NA
j_gene: TRBJ2-2
d_gene: NA
v_gene: TRBV24-1
CDR3nt: TGTGCCACCAGTGACCCCGGACAGAACACCGGGGAGCTGTTTTTT
CDR3aa: CATSDPGQNTGELFF

abundance: NA
j_gene: TRBJ1-5
d_gene: NA
v_gene: TRBV2
CDR3nt: TGTGCCAGCAGATACCGGGACGGGCCCAATCAGCCCCAGCATTTT
CDR3aa: CASRYRDGPNQPQHF

abundance: once
j_gene: TRBJ2-1
d_gene: NA
v_gene: TRBV7-9
CDR3nt: TGTGCCAGCAGCTCTACCGTATTCTACAATGAGCAGTTCTTC
CDR3aa: CASSSTVFYNEQFF

abundance: NA
j_gene: TRBJ2-1
d_gene: NA
v_gene: TRBV27
CDR3nt: TGTGCCAGCAGACGACGACTACTAGACTACAATGAGCAGTTCTTC
CDR3aa: CASRRRLLDYNEQFF

abundance: NA
j_gene: TRBJ2-7
d_gene: NA
v_gene: TRBV20-1
CDR3nt: TGCAGTGCTAGAGATCGACAGGGAGGTACCTACGAGCAGTACTTC
CDR3aa: CSARDRQGGTYEQYF

abundance: NA
j_gene: TRBJ2-5
d_gene: TRBD1
v_gene: TRBV5-5
CDR3nt: TGTGCCAGCAGCTTGGCCAGGGGGCGCGCGGAGACCCAGTACTTC
CDR3aa: CASSLARGRAETQYF

abundance: NA
j_gene: TRBJ2-3
d_gene: TRBD1
v_gene: TRBV6-1
CDR3nt: TGTGCCAGCAGCGAGGGACAGCGCCCAGATACGCAGTATTTT
CDR3aa: CASSEGQRPDTQYF

abundance: NA
j_gene: TRBJ2-7
d_gene: TRBD1
v_gene: TRBV2
CDR3nt: TGTGCCAGTCCAGGGAAGGACAGGCCCTACGAGCAGTACTTC
CDR3aa: CASPGKDRPYEQYF

abundance: NA
j_gene: TRBJ1-5
d_gene: NA
v_gene: TRBV27
CDR3nt: TGTGCCAGCCGTCGAGCGGGACATTTCAATCAGCCCCAGCATTTT
CDR3aa: CASRRAGHFNQPQHF

abundance: NA
j_gene: TRBJ2-3
d_gene: TRBD2
v_gene: TRBV20-1
CDR3nt: TGCAGTGCTAGAGCCCCGACTAGCGGGAGGGCCTTTCGGATCGCCGAAGATACGCAGTATTTT
CDR3aa: CSARAPTSGRAFRIAEDTQYF

abundance: NA
j_gene: TRBJ1-1
d_gene: NA
v_gene: TRBV12-3/TRBV12-4
CDR3nt: TGTGCCAGCAGTTTGGGGGACCTGAACACTGAAGCTTTCTTT
CDR3aa: CASSLGDLNTEAFF

abundance: NA
j_gene: TRBJ1-4
d_gene: TRBD1
v_gene: TRBV7-8
CDR3nt: TGTGCCAGCAGCTTATGGGACAGGGGGCTCGAAAAACTGTTTTTT
CDR3aa: CASSLWDRGLEKLFF

abundance: once
j_gene: TRBJ1-5
d_gene: NA
v_gene: TRBV9
CDR3nt: TGTGCCAGCAGCGTAGGGGGTTCAGGCAATCAGCCCCAGCATTTT
CDR3aa: CASSVGGSGNQPQHF

abundance: NA
j_gene: TRBJ1-1
d_gene: NA
v_gene: TRBV20-1
CDR3nt: TGCAGTGCTAGAGCGGGTGGAGAAGCTTTCTTT
CDR3aa: CSARAGGEAFF

abundance: NA
j_gene: TRBJ2-7
d_gene: TRBD2
v_gene: TRBV13
CDR3nt: TGTGCCAGCAGCCCTGCGGGGGCCTACGAGCAGTACTTC
CDR3aa: CASSPAGAYEQYF

abundance: NA
j_gene: TRBJ2-1
d_gene: TRBD1
v_gene: TRBV7-9
CDR3nt: TGTGCCAGCAGCCCAGGGACAGCCGGTAGGGGCTATCGCAATGAGCAGTTCTTC
CDR3aa: CASSPGTAGRGYRNEQFF

abundance: NA
j_gene: TRBJ1-2
d_gene: NA
v_gene: TRBV4-2
CDR3nt: TGTGCTACAAACCGGGCAGGGTCGGCCTATGGCTACACCTTC
CDR3aa: CATNRAGSAYGYTF

abundance: NA
j_gene: TRBJ1-2
d_gene: NA
v_gene: TRBV7-2
CDR3nt: TGTGCCAGCAACCCGAGACTTGGGGGCTATGGCTACACCTTC
CDR3aa: CASNPRLGGYGYTF

abundance: NA
j_gene: TRBJ2-7
d_gene: NA
v_gene: TRBV20-1
CDR3nt: TGCAGTACTCGTGAGCGTGCCTACGAGCAGTACTTC
CDR3aa: CSTRERAYEQYF

abundance: NA
j_gene: TRBJ2-1
d_gene: NA
v_gene: TRBV27
CDR3nt: TGTGCCAGCAGTAACCGCCTCGGCTACAATGAGCAGTTCTTC
CDR3aa: CASSNRLGYNEQFF

abundance: NA
j_gene: TRBJ2-6
d_gene: NA
v_gene: TRBV9
CDR3nt: TGTGCCAGCAGCGTAGACAGGGTGTCTGGGGCCAACGTCCTGACTTTC
CDR3aa: CASSVDRVSGANVLTF